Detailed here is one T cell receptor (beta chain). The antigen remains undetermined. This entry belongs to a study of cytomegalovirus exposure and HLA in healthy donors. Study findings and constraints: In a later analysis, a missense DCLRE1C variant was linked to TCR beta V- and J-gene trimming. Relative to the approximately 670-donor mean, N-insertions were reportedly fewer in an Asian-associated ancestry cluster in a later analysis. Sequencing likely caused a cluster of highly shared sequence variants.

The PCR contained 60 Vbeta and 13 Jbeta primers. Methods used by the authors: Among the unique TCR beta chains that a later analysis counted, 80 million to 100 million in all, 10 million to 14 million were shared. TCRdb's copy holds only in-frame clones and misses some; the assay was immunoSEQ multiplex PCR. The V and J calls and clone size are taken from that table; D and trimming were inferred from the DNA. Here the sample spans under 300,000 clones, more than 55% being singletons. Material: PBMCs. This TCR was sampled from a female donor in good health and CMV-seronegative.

The CDR3 loop reads CASSPARQGYEQYF. The CDR3 DNA sequence: TGTGCCAGCAGCCCCGCCCGCCAGGGCTACGAGCAGTACTTC. The rearrangement uses TRBV9 and TRBJ2-5, with D maybe TRBD1 (5 bases). The J call is doubtful: the DNA matches TRBJ2-7 better. CDR1 and CDR2 from the germline V gene are SGDLS and YYNGEE. This CDR3 spans 14 amino acids.